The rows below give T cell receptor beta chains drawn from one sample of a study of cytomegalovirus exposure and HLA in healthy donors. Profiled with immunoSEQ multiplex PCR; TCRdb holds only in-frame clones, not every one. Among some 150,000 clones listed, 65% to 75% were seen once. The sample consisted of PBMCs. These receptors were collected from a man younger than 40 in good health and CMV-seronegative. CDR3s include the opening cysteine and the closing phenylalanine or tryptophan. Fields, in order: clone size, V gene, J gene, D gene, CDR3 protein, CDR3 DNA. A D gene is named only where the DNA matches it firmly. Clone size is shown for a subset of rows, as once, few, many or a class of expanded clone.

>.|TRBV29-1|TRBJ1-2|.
CSVRDKTNYGYTF
TGCAGCGTCCGGGACAAAACTAACTATGGCTACACCTTC
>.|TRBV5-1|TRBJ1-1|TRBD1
CASKRTGRTEAFF
TGCGCCAGTAAGAGGACAGGGAGGACTGAAGCTTTCTTT
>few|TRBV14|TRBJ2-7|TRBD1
CASSHAGGYEQYF
TGTGCCAGCAGCCATGCAGGGGGCTACGAGCAGTACTTC
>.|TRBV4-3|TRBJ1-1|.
CASSQGGEFSEAFF
TGCGCCAGCAGCCAAGGGGGCGAGTTCTCTGAAGCTTTCTTT
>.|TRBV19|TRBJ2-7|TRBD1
CASSTGTGFYEQYF
TGTGCCAGTAGTACCGGGACAGGTTTCTACGAGCAGTACTTC
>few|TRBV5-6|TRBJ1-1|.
CASSLKGGGRTEAFF
TGTGCCAGCAGCTTGAAGGGGGGAGGGAGGACTGAAGCTTTCTTT
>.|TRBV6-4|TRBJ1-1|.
CASRRQQNTEAFF
TGTGCCAGCAGGAGACAGCAAAACACTGAAGCTTTCTTT
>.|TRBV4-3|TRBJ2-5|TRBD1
CASSLGTGVGETQYF
TGCGCCAGCAGCCTTGGGACAGGGGTAGGGGAGACCCAGTACTTC
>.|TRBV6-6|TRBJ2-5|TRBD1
CASIPGQGLETQYF
TGTGCCAGCATCCCGGGACAGGGGTTGGAGACCCAGTACTTC
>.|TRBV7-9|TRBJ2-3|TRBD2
CASSSRTSESSDTQYF
TGTGCCAGCAGCTCTCGGACTAGCGAATCCTCAGATACGCAGTATTTT
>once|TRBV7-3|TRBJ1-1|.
CASSQDRGGDTEAFF
TGTGCCAGCAGCCAAGATCGGGGTGGGGACACTGAAGCTTTCTTT
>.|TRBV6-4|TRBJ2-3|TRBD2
CASSGAGGTDTQYF
TGTGCCAGCAGTGGAGCGGGGGGAACAGATACGCAGTATTTT
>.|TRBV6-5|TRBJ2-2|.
CASSSGHATGELFF
TGTGCCAGCAGTTCGGGACACGCAACCGGGGAGCTGTTTTTT
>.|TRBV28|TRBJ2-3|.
CASSSSRVPAGTQYF
TGTGCCAGCAGTTCCTCAAGGGTCCCGGCGGGTACGCAGTATTTT
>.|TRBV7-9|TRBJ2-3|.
CASSPREPDTQYF
TGTGCCAGCAGCCCGAGAGAGCCAGATACGCAGTATTTT
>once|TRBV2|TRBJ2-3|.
CASGQNAQDTQYF
TGTGCCAGCGGCCAGAACGCACAAGATACGCAGTATTTT
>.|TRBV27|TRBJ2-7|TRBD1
CASSSKQGAYAYEQYF
TGTGCCAGCAGTTCCAAACAGGGGGCGTACGCCTACGAGCAGTACTTC
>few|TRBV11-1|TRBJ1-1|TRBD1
CASSLEEQGAKAFF
TGTGCCAGCAGCTTAGAAGAACAGGGGGCTAAAGCTTTCTTT
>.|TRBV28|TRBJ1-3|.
CATNSGNNLSGNTIYF
TGTGCCACCAATTCAGGGAACAACCTCTCTGGAAACACCATATATTTT
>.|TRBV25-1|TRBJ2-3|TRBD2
CASSEGLAGALDTQYF
TGTGCCAGCAGTGAGGGGCTAGCGGGGGCCCTGGATACGCAGTATTTT
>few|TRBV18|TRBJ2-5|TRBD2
CASSPTSQSETQYF
TGTGCCAGCTCACCGACTAGCCAGTCGGAGACCCAGTACTTC
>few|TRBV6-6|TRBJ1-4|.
CASSSYGEGNEKLFF
TGTGCCAGCAGTTCCTACGGGGAGGGTAATGAAAAACTGTTTTTT
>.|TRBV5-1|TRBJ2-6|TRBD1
CASSTNAGTGKSGANVLTF
TGCGCCAGCAGCACAAACGCCGGGACAGGCAAGTCTGGGGCCAACGTCCTGACTTTC
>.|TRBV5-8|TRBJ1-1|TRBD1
CASSLGSSRGEYMNTEAFF
TGTGCCAGCAGCTTGGGAAGTAGCAGGGGGGAATACATGAACACTGAAGCTTTCTTT
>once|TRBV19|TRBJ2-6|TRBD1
CASSIDPQGSGANVLTF
TGTGCCAGTAGTATAGACCCACAGGGGTCTGGGGCCAACGTCCTGACTTTC
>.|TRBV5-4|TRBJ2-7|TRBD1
CASSFGTGFDEQYF
TGTGCCAGCAGCTTCGGGACAGGGTTCGACGAGCAGTACTTC